This T cell receptor beta chain derives from a study of somatic mutations in cytotoxic T cells in rheumatoid arthritis. The germline V gene has CDR1 LNHDA and CDR2 SQIVND (reference sequence). V was clipped by 3 bases and J by 7 bases, with 16 bases between them. This CDR3 spans 14 amino acids. The protocol was immunoSEQ multiplex PCR, while the TCRdb copy is restricted to in-frame clones and leaves out a portion. This sample has 35,000 to 45,000 clones, with about 80% found just once. Flow cytometry was used to check the purity of CD4+ and CD8+ cells, which had been isolated by positive magnetic bead selection.

The sequence was obtained from a man aged 35 to 55 in good health. The J gene is TRBJ2-7, the V gene TRBV19, with TRBD1 as a possible D gene (5 bases). Sequenced: CD8+ T cells sorted from blood. CDR3 sequence (DNA): TGTGCCAGTAGTATGAGCTATTGGACAAGGGAGCAGTACTTC. It encodes CASSMSYWTREQYF.